The 20 T cell receptor beta chains reported below all come from one sample, sequenced in a study of T cell changes during pregnancy in multiple sclerosis (dated by TCRdb to about 2019). Receptor amplification or capture employed the immunoSEQ multiplex PCR assay. The immuneACCESS repertoire file appears here via TCRdb, limited to in-frame rearrangements. These files lack a portion of the clones; in checked studies, under half of the deficit traces to unresolved V genes, and the cause of the others is not known. The sample yields about 120,000 clones; approximately 93% were counted once. In total, the top ten clones hold approximately 5.8% of the sample. The starting material was peripheral blood, obtained before pregnancy. Receptors were obtained from a female donor with multiple sclerosis, enrolled in a pregnancy study.

The chain uses TRBV11-1 and TRBJ2-1; 7 nucleotides agree with TRBD2. This CDR3 is built from 16 residues. V lost 2 bases, J lost 7 bases, and 11 bases stayed unmatched. CDR1 is SGHAT and CDR2 is FQDESV in the germline V gene (reference sequence). The CDR3 is CASSLYPPAGWNEQFF. CDR3 sequence (DNA): TGTGCCAGCAGCTTATATCCCCCAGCGGGGTGGAATGAGCAGTTCTTC.

This chain joins TRBV5-6 and TRBJ2-7; the D gene is possibly TRBD1 (6 bases). The CDR3 loop spans 15 amino acids. Trimming removed 4 bases at V and 1 base at J, with 15 bases between. From germline, CDR1 is SGHDT and CDR2 YYEEEE. The CDR3, as DNA: TGTGCCAGCAGCAAGGCTAGGGGGTGGTCCTACGAGCAGTACTTC. Translation: CASSKARGWSYEQYF.

The rearrangement joins TRBV28 to TRBJ2-1, with 7 bases aligning to TRBD2. The CDR3 spans 16 residues. V dropped 0 bases and J dropped 7; count of bases not matched to a gene: 9. Germline V CDR1 and CDR2: MDHEN, SYDVKM. The CDR3 DNA reads TGTGCCAGCAGTTTATGGGCGGGAGCTTTCCGGAATGAGCAGTTCTTC. It encodes CASSLWAGAFRNEQFF.

The chain combines TRBV6-5 with TRBJ1-2, with unresolved D. Trimming took 0 bases from V and 8 from J, leaving 10 bases between them. The CDR3 runs 13 residues. Germline V lookup: CDR1 MNHEY, CDR2 SVGAGI. CDR3 residues: CASSYSPSGGYTF. The CDR3 nucleotides are TGTGCCAGCAGTTACTCGCCCTCGGGGGGCTACACCTTC.

V is TRBV29-1 and J is TRBJ2-3, with 11 nucleotides matching TRBD2. The germline CDR1 and CDR2 sequences are SQVTM and ANQGSEA. The CDR3 runs 18 residues. V was pared by 7 bases and J by 0 bases, with 15 bases of the junction left unmatched. The CDR3, as DNA: TGCAGCGCCGGGGGGGGGACTAGCGGAGAACTTAGCACAGATACGCAGTATTTT. Protein product: CSAGGGTSGELSTDTQYF.

This rearrangement joins TRBV2 to TRBJ2-1, with 10 bases identical to TRBD2. The CDR3 length is 15 residues. Losses at the gene ends were 6 bases for V and 1 base for J; bases not matched to a gene: 3. Per the germline V gene, CDR1 is SNHLY and CDR2 is FYNNEI. The CDR3 reads CASSRTSGSYNEQFF. Here the CDR3 DNA reads TGTGCCAGCAGCCGGACTAGCGGATCCTACAATGAGCAGTTCTTC.

V and J are TRBV11-2 and TRBJ2-7; 8 positions agree with TRBD1. The CDR3 has 15 residues. Germline trimming cut 2 bases from V and 5 bases from J; bases unmatched to any gene: 8. Per germline, CDR1 SGHAT and CDR2 FQNNGV. The CDR3 nucleotides read TGTGCCAGCAGCTTAAGGGGACAGGTTGAAAACGAGCAGTACTTC. Its translation: CASSLRGQVENEQYF.

V and J are TRBV7-3 and TRBJ2-1, with D unresolved. Germline loops: CDR1 SGHTA, CDR2 FQGTGA. This CDR3 has 12 residues. V gave up 2 bases and J gave up 8 bases, with 7 bases separating them. Here the CDR3 reads CASSLGLDEQFF. The CDR3 DNA is TGTGCCAGCAGCTTAGGGCTGGATGAGCAGTTCTTC.

The V call is TRBV7-9, the J call TRBJ2-3, with 9 bases that match TRBD2. The V gene end was trimmed by 10 bases and the J gene end by 4 bases; junction bases not matched to a gene: 12. CDR1 and CDR2 from the germline V gene are SEHNR and FQNEAQ (reference sequence). CDR3 length: 15 amino acids. In DNA, the CDR3 is TGTGCCATCATCGCTAGCGGGAATTTGGCAGATACGCAGTATTTT. This translates into CAIIASGNLADTQYF. Filled out from reference TRBV7-9 and TRBJ2-3, the complete variable domain reads DTGVSQNPRHKITKRGQNVTFRCDPISEHNRLYWYRQTLGQGPEFLTYFQNEAQLEKSRLLSDRFSAERPKGSFSTLEIQRTEQGDSAMYLCAIIASGNLADTQYFGPGTRLTVL.

The rearrangement uses TRBV2 and TRBJ2-7; TRBD2 is a possible D gene (6 bases). Germline lookup yields CDR1 SNHLY and CDR2 FYNNEI. The ends were cut back, 10 bases at V and 3 bases at J, with 16 bases in the middle. The CDR3 runs 13 residues. CDR3: CATSRDLVYEQYF. CDR3 bases: TGTGCCACCTCCCGGGACTTAGTCTACGAGCAGTACTTC.

This clone was seen just once. The chain has TRBV5-6 and TRBJ2-7; D is unresolved. The ends were cut back, 4 bases at V and 6 bases at J, with 11 bases in the middle. CDR1 and CDR2 from the germline V gene are SGHDT and YYEEEE. The CDR3 totals 12 residues. The CDR3, as DNA: TGTGCCAGCAGCCTCCTCATCGGCGAGCAGTACTTC. As protein: CASSLLIGEQYF.

This clone was picked up one time. This sample also contains other DNA sequences that code for the same CDR3. The rearrangement joins TRBV5-1 to TRBJ2-7; TRBD2 matches 10 bases. Per the germline V gene, CDR1 is SGHRS and CDR2 is YFSETQ. Trimming took 1 base from V and 3 from J; bases not matched to a gene: 1. The CDR3 is 14 amino acids. The CDR3 DNA reads as TGCGCCAGCAGCTTGCCTAGCGGGAGCTACGAGCAGTACTTC. This codes for CASSLPSGSYEQYF.

The genes are TRBV5-1 and TRBJ1-2; D gene uncertain. Germline V gene lookup returns CDR1 SGHRS and CDR2 YFSETQ. The CDR3 has 13 residues. Trimming took off 4 bases at V and 6 bases at J, with 13 bases between the two ends. The CDR3: CASSPSETHGYTF. CDR3 DNA: TGCGCCAGCAGCCCTAGTGAGACCCATGGCTACACCTTC. Combining the CDR3 with reference TRBV5-1 and TRBJ1-2 gives the whole variable domain KAGVTQTPRYLIKTRGQQVTLSCSPISGHRSVSWYQQTPGQGLQFLFEYFSETQRNKGNFPGRFSGRQFSNSRSEMNVSTLELGDSALYLCASSPSETHGYTFGSGTRLTVV.

The table lists this clone with a count of one. This chain links TRBV19 with TRBJ2-3; possible D gene TRBD1, 6 bases. Germline V lookup: CDR1 LNHDA, CDR2 SQIVND (reference sequence). Deletions cut 5 bases from V and 0 bases from J, with 18 bases between. The CDR3 contains 17 residues. CDR3: CASSPRVQGPSTDTQYF. The CDR3 nucleotides read TGTGCCAGTAGTCCAAGGGTACAGGGTCCTAGCACAGATACGCAGTATTTT.

The rearrangement links TRBV10-3 to TRBJ1-5, with 7 positions matching TRBD1. V shed 2 bases and J 3 bases; nucleotides not matched to a gene: 13. CDR1 and CDR2 (germline): ENHRY, SYGVKD. The CDR3 extends over 18 amino acids. In nucleotides, the CDR3 is TGTGCCATCAGTGAGAGAGCGACAGGGAACGGGAACAATCAGCCCCAGCATTTT. This encodes CAISERATGNGNNQPQHF.

This clone was seen a single time. The chain is built from TRBV27 and TRBJ2-5, with 9 bases that match TRBD1. The J call is doubtful: the DNA matches TRBJ2-7 better. The CDR3 totals 13 residues. Germline loops: CDR1 MNHEY, CDR2 SMNVEV (reference sequence). The CDR3 DNA sequence: TGTGCCAGCAGTCCCGGGACAGGGACCGAGCAGTACTTC. Its protein product is CASSPGTGTEQYF.

The chain employs TRBV30 and TRBJ1-2, with D uncertain. Germline CDR1 GTSNPN, CDR2 SVGIG (reference sequence). Trimming cost V 1 base and J 5 bases, with 14 bases left between them. The CDR3 length is 14 residues. The CDR3, as DNA: TGTGCCTGGAGTGGCGGGGTCCCAGGATATGGCTACACCTTC. It translates to CAWSGGVPGYGYTF.

This chain connects TRBV29-1 to TRBJ2-7, with 10 bases matching TRBD1. Per the germline V gene, CDR1 is SQVTM and CDR2 is ANQGSEA. The CDR3 extends over 13 amino acids. With 5 bases clipped from V and 6 bases from J, the junction kept 7 bases outside the gene matches. The CDR3 here is CSVWDRGFGEQYF. The CDR3 coding sequence is TGCAGCGTTTGGGACAGGGGTTTTGGCGAGCAGTACTTC.

The V and J genes are TRBV15 and TRBJ1-2; no firm D call. Trimming removed 0 bases at V and 3 bases at J, with 8 bases between. This CDR3 has 14 amino acids. The germline CDR1 and CDR2 sequences are LNHNV and YYDKDF (reference sequence). CDR3 nucleotide sequence: TGTGCCACCAGCAGAGATGGCAGGTACTATGGCTACACCTTC. Residues: CATSRDGRYYGYTF.

The rearrangement links TRBV5-1 to TRBJ2-3; 8 nucleotides align to TRBD1. Trimming took 4 bases from V and 0 from J; bases not matched to a gene: 4. Germline values: CDR1 SGHRS, CDR2 YFSETQ. CDR3 length: 15 residues. The CDR3 loop reads CASSTGQGSTDTQYF. The CDR3, as DNA: TGCGCCAGCAGCACCGGACAGGGAAGCACAGATACGCAGTATTTT.